The 32 T cell receptor beta chains below come from one sample, sequenced in a study of T cells in Graves' hyperthyroidism and ophthalmopathy. Using RNA transcripts as the source, TCR beta CDR3 regions were amplified. A first-round RT-PCR of the TCR CDR3 used the HTBI primer set. MiXCR, applied by TCRdb to the multiplex PCR reads, yields one record per CDR3 protein. The sample comprises hundreds of thousands of distinct CDR3 sequences, approximately 40% of which are singletons, and roughly 30% rests with the top ten. The sample was blood. The source is a woman in her forties with Graves' hyperthyroidism.

This clonotype was detected ten times or more. The chain carries TRBV2 and TRBJ2-5, with a tentative D call TRBD2 (5 bases). The V gene's germline CDR1 is SNHLY and CDR2 FYNNEI. The CDR3 is made up of 12 amino acids. V lost 6 bases, J lost 5 bases, and 10 bases lay in between. The CDR3, as DNA: TGTGCCAGCAGCGGCAGGAGGGAGACCCAGTACTTC. Encoded protein: CASSGRRETQYF.

This clonotype was seen more than once but under ten times. The chain uses TRBV14 and TRBJ2-2; no firm D call. V shed 4 bases and J shed 4 bases, with 16 bases lying between them. Germline V gene lookup returns CDR1 SGHDN and CDR2 FVKESK. This CDR3 is 16 amino acids long. The CDR3 spells CASSPLLALSTGELFF. The CDR3 DNA sequence: TGTGCCAGCAGCCCTTTACTGGCCTTGAGCACCGGGGAGCTGTTTTTT.

The J gene is TRBJ2-7, the V gene TRBV7-2; D uncertain. This CDR3 contains 15 residues. Looked up from germline, CDR1 is SGHTA and CDR2 is FQGNSA. Trimming took 3 bases from V and 0 from J, leaving 12 bases between them. The CDR3 here is CASSFDTAYSYEQYF. CDR3 nucleotide sequence: TGTGCCAGCAGCTTCGACACCGCCTACTCCTACGAGCAGTACTTC.

The chain joins TRBV2 to TRBJ1-4; D is possibly TRBD1 (5 bases). This CDR3 is 13 amino acids long. The V and J ends lost 5 bases and 8 bases respectively, with 12 bases between them. Germline lookup yields CDR1 SNHLY and CDR2 FYNNEI. This chain's CDR3 is CASSSGTYEKLFF. CDR3 nucleotides: TGTGCCAGCAGTTCCGGGACTTACGAAAAACTGTTTTTT.

Turning to this clonotype: A much larger clone lies a single base off, so this may be a read error. V gene TRBV20-1 combines with J gene TRBJ2-6; TRBD1 aligns across 11 bases. This CDR3 has 19 residues. Germline lookup yields CDR1 DFQATT and CDR2 SNEGSKA (reference sequence). Written as DNA, the CDR3 is TGCAGTGCTAGGGCCGAACTAGGGACAGGGGGGACTGGGGCCAACCTCCTGACTTTC. Its protein is CSARAELGTGGTGANLLTF.

The rearrangement uses TRBV10-3 and TRBJ1-6; 7 positions match TRBD1. V lost 5 bases to trimming and J lost 7 bases; unmatched junction nucleotides: 11. Germline CDR1 ENHRY, CDR2 SYGVKD. CDR3 length equals 16 residues. This chain's CDR3 is CAISWQGGRWNSPLHF. DNA for the CDR3: TGTGCCATCAGTTGGCAGGGGGGTAGGTGGAATTCACCCCTCCACTTT.

The chain links TRBV4-1 to TRBJ1-5, with D unresolved. The CDR3 spans 16 residues. V lost 0 bases to trimming and J lost 9 bases, with 18 bases between them. CDR1 is MGHRA, CDR2 YSYEKL, per germline. CDR3 amino acids: CASSQDEVVRSWPQHF. As DNA, the CDR3 is TGCGCCAGCAGCCAAGATGAGGTGGTCCGATCATGGCCCCAGCATTTT.

The V call is TRBV13, the J call TRBJ1-1; D ambiguous. The germline gives CDR1 PRHDT, CDR2 FYEKMQ (reference sequence). V was clipped by 5 bases and J by 10 bases, with 11 bases between them. This CDR3 spans 11 amino acids. This CDR3 is CASSLRAGAFF. DNA for the CDR3: TGTGCCAGCAGCCTCCGAGCGGGAGCTTTCTTT. The complete variable domain, with remaining parts taken from reference TRBV13 and TRBJ1-1, reads AAGVIQSPRHLIKEKRETATLKCYPIPRHDTVYWYQQGPGQDPQFLISFYEKMQSDKGSIPDRFSAQQFSDYHSELNMSSLELGDSALYFCASSLRAGAFFGQGTRLTVV.

A few counts support this clonotype. The chain employs TRBV9 and TRBJ1-4; 8 bases are a match to TRBD1. The CDR3 consists of 12 residues. Germline values: CDR1 SGDLS, CDR2 YYNGEE. V lost 3 bases, J lost 13 bases, and 5 bases stayed unmatched. The CDR3 here is CASSAGGRRLFF. CDR3 in DNA: TGTGCCAGCAGCGCAGGGGGCCGTAGACTGTTTTTT.

As to this clonotype: A much bigger clone sits one base away, suggesting this may be a read error. The chain joins TRBV29-1 to TRBJ2-7; D might be TRBD2 (5 bases). The CDR3 covers 15 residues. The V gene's germline CDR1 is SQVTM and CDR2 ANQGSEA. The CDR3 region is CSPPLTGSPVYGQCF. The DNA for the CDR3 is TGCAGCCCCCCTCTCACGGGGTCACCTGTCTACGGGCAGTGCTTC.

This chain joins TRBV20-1 and TRBJ1-2; D is possibly TRBD1 (6 bases). The ends were cut back, 0 bases at V and 6 bases at J, with 11 bases in the middle. CDR3 length: 13 amino acids. Germline CDR1 is DFQATT and CDR2 is SNEGSKA (reference sequence). CDR3 region: CSARDRGGNGYTF. In DNA, the CDR3 is TGCAGTGCTAGAGATAGGGGGGGGAATGGCTACACCTTC.

Turning to this clonotype: An end of the junction differs from the germline gene, which may be a read error. V usage is TRBV10-1 and J usage is TRBJ1-3; D might be TRBD1 (6 bases). This CDR3 has 12 amino acids. CDR1 and CDR2 from the germline V gene are WNHNN and SYGVQD (reference sequence). CDR3 DNA sequence: TGCGCCCCAGGGGAGCTCTGGAAACACCATATATTT. This codes for CAPGELWKHHIF.

Comment on this clonotype: Germline and junction disagree at one end, which may indicate a read error. The CDR3 coding sequence is TGTGCCAACAGCCAGAGCAGGGATAACTACGGCTACACCTTC. This codes for CANSQSRDNYGYTF. The V gene is TRBV9, the J gene TRBJ1-2; D is perhaps TRBD1 (5 bases). The CDR3 is 14 residues long. Germline lookup yields CDR1 SGDLS and CDR2 YYNGEE.

The chain carries TRBV20-1 and TRBJ1-2; no clear D. V lost 7 bases, J lost 0 bases, and 9 bases lay in between. The CDR3 runs to 12 residues. The germline CDR1 and CDR2 sequences are DFQATT and SNEGSKA (reference sequence). The CDR3 region has the DNA TGCAGTGTACGACGGTCTAACTATGGCTACACCTTC. Translating gives CSVRRSNYGYTF.

This clonotype has more than one count but fewer than ten. The chain recombines TRBV7-2 with TRBJ1-3; 7 nucleotides match TRBD1. The germline V gene encodes CDR1 SGHTA and CDR2 FQGNSA. This CDR3 comprises 16 residues. V shed 2 bases and J 4 bases; nucleotides not matched to a gene: 8. The CDR3 nucleotides read TGTGCCAGCAGCTTATTGAGCCAGGGGGTCGGAAACACCATATATTTT. Translation: CASSLLSQGVGNTIYF.

The J gene is TRBJ1-2, the V gene TRBV7-3; 8 bases are shared with TRBD1. The trim removed 5 bases at V and 5 bases at J, leaving 16 bases unmatched. This CDR3 is built from 17 residues. Germline assignment: CDR1 SGHTA and CDR2 FQGTGA. The CDR3 reads CASSLSGGASPLYGYTF. The DNA for the CDR3 is TGTGCCAGCAGCCTGTCAGGGGGCGCATCCCCGCTATATGGCTACACCTTC.

The CDR3 sequence is CASSQERTGGQETQYF. For the CDR3, the DNA is TGTGCCAGCAGCCAAGAACGGACAGGGGGGCAAGAGACCCAGTACTTC. V gene TRBV3-1 combines with J gene TRBJ2-5, with TRBD1 identical over 10 bases. This CDR3 region has 16 residues. The germline gives CDR1 LGHDT, CDR2 YNNKEL (reference sequence). With 0 bases clipped from V and 2 bases from J, the junction kept 3 bases outside the gene matches.

This clonotype was detected ten times or more. This rearrangement joins TRBV6-5 to TRBJ1-6; no clear D. Germline V gene lookup returns CDR1 MNHEY and CDR2 SVGAGI. V was pared by 2 bases and J by 9 bases, with 2 bases between. There are 11 residues in the CDR3. This CDR3 is CASSYSSPLHF. The CDR3 DNA reads as TGTGCCAGCAGTTACAGTTCACCCCTCCACTTT.

For this clonotype: Its ends do not fully match the called genes, so a read error is possible. The V gene is TRBV5-1, the J gene TRBJ1-1; 9 positions agree with TRBD1. Germline lookup yields CDR1 SGHRS and CDR2 YFSETQ. The CDR3 is 14 amino acids. CDR3 sequence reads: CASSLRDRDTEAFF. CDR3 DNA: TGTGCCAGCAGCTTAAGGGACAGGGACACTGAAGCTTTCTTT.

The rearrangement joins TRBV19 to TRBJ2-7; 7 nucleotides align to TRBD1. The germline CDR1 and CDR2 sequences are LNHDA and SQIVND (reference sequence). The length of the CDR3 is 14 residues. V shed 5 bases, J shed 0 bases, and the junction held 4 bases outside the gene matches. In nucleotides, the CDR3 is TGTGCCAGTAGTGACGGGACAGCCTCCTACGAGCAGTACTTC. Residues: CASSDGTASYEQYF.

To note about this clonotype: Because the CDR3 is missing its conserved closing phenylalanine or tryptophan, this is likely a read error. Here the CDR3 DNA reads TGTGCCATCAGTGAGGCCAGGGATGGAAACACCATATATCTT. It codes for CAISEARDGNTIYL. This chain connects TRBV10-3 to TRBJ1-3; tentative D call: TRBD1 (5 bases). CDR3 length equals 14 residues. From germline, CDR1 is ENHRY and CDR2 SYGVKD. The V and J ends lost 2 bases and 3 bases respectively, with 8 bases between them.

Concerning this clonotype: The CDR3 ends on some other residue instead of the conserved phenylalanine or tryptophan, so this is likely a read error. The CDR3 DNA sequence: TGTGCCAGCAGTTCGACGGGGAACACTGAAGCTTTCGTT. Translated: CASSSTGNTEAFV. The rearrangement links TRBV12-3 or TRBV12-4 to TRBJ1-1, with no clear D. The CDR3 contains 13 residues. V was shortened by 4 bases and J by 1 base, with 7 bases between the two germline ends.

This chain joins TRBV20-1 and TRBJ1-5; TRBD1 might be the D (5 bases). In germline, CDR1 is DFQATT, CDR2 SNEGSKA (reference sequence). Trimming left V 6 bases short and J 1 base short, with 19 bases between. The CDR3 totals 16 residues. CDR3 residues: CSATPGVGRSNQPQHF. CDR3 coding DNA: TGCAGTGCCACTCCGGGGGTAGGTAGGAGCAATCAGCCCCAGCATTTT.

This clonotype was found a few times. V is TRBV5-5 and J is TRBJ2-2, with D maybe TRBD1 (6 bases). The CDR3 is 15 amino acids. Germline assignment: CDR1 SGHKS and CDR2 YYEKEE (reference sequence). V lost 1 base and J 0 bases, leaving 7 bases between the germline ends. CDR3 residues: CASSLNRANTGELFF. The CDR3 nucleotides read TGTGCCAGCAGCTTGAACAGGGCGAACACCGGGGAGCTGTTTTTT.

This clonotype has a count of ten or more. This rearrangement joins TRBV12-3 or TRBV12-4 to TRBJ1-2, with D perhaps matching TRBD1 (5 bases). There are 13 residues in the CDR3. V was cut by 5 bases and J by 4 bases, with 11 bases left in between. The CDR3 protein is CASSQDTGYGYTF. In DNA, the CDR3 is TGTGCCAGCAGTCAGGACACAGGCTATGGCTACACCTTC.

This clonotype was observed a handful of times. V usage is TRBV5-1 and J usage is TRBJ1-4; maybe TRBD1 (5 bases). In germline, CDR1 is SGHRS, CDR2 YFSETQ. The CDR3 has 13 residues. Trimming took off 7 bases at V and 7 bases at J, with 14 bases between the two ends. The CDR3 here is CASRHAGGEKLFF. The CDR3 DNA follows: TGCGCCAGCCGACACGCCGGGGGTGAAAAACTGTTTTTT.

This chain links TRBV4-3 with TRBJ1-1; TRBD1 matches 8 bases. CDR1 and CDR2 from the germline V gene are LGHNA and YSLEER. The ends lost 3 bases at V and 4 bases at J; junction bases unmatched: 4. The CDR3 contains 14 residues. For the CDR3, the DNA is TGCGCCAGCAGCCATCGACAGGGGTCCACTGAAGCTTTCTTT. Translated, it gives CASSHRQGSTEAFF.

The chain links TRBV10-2 to TRBJ1-1; D may be TRBD1 (5 bases). In germline, CDR1 is WSHSY, CDR2 SAAADI. Trimming took 8 bases from V and 4 from J, leaving 23 bases between them. This CDR3 contains 16 residues. In DNA form, the CDR3 reads TGCGCCAGCTCTCCGTCCTCTGGGGCCAGGGCCACTGAAGCTTTCTTT. It is translated as CASSPSSGARATEAFF.

The genes are TRBV9 and TRBJ2-2, with 8 bases fitting TRBD1. The CDR3 consists of 14 residues. Germline V gene data show CDR1 as SGDLS and CDR2 as YYNGEE. With 3 bases clipped from V and 4 bases from J, the junction kept 2 bases outside the gene matches. In nucleotides, the CDR3 is TGTGCCAGCAGCGAGACAGGGGCCACCGGGGAGCTGTTTTTT. Translating gives CASSETGATGELFF.

The chain employs TRBV6-4 and TRBJ1-1; possible D gene TRBD1, 5 bases. The germline gives CDR1 MRHNA, CDR2 SNTAGT. V was pared by 4 bases and J by 10 bases, with 16 bases between. The CDR3 covers 13 residues. For the CDR3, the DNA is TGTGCCAGCAGTGTTGAGTCGTCGGGGGTAGCTTTCTTT. This translates into CASSVESSGVAFF.

This clonotype showed up just a few times. The rearrangement joins TRBV20-1 to TRBJ1-3; D gene uncertain. Looked up from germline, CDR1 is DFQATT and CDR2 is SNEGSKA (reference sequence). With 6 bases removed from V and 2 bases from J, the gap between germline ends came to 14 bases. The CDR3 runs to 14 residues. The CDR3 nucleotides read TGCAGTGCCCCCGTCCCTACAACTGGAAACACCATATATTTT. Translation: CSAPVPTTGNTIYF.

The chain combines TRBV12-3 or TRBV12-4 with TRBJ1-2; D is ambiguous. The CDR3 has 15 residues. The V end was cut by 4 bases, the J end by 1 base, with 13 bases between. This CDR3 is CASSSHRVSNYGYTF. CDR3 in DNA: TGTGCCAGCAGTTCCCACAGAGTTAGTAACTATGGCTACACCTTC.